This passage covers 16 T cell receptor beta chains from one sample sequenced in a study of cytomegalovirus exposure and HLA in healthy donors. The data were produced by immunoSEQ multiplex PCR, yet TCRdb's version contains in-frame clones alone and is incomplete. The sample includes fewer than 200,000 clones, 84% seen only once; the top ten take approximately 2.9%. Sequenced input: PBMCs. These receptors were obtained from a woman between 18 and 29 years old in good health and CMV-seropositive.

This clone was seen only a few times. The chain recombines TRBV18 with TRBJ1-2; maybe TRBD1 (6 bases). Germline lookup yields CDR1 KGHSH and CDR2 LQKENI. Trimming removed 3 bases from V and 3 bases from J, with 11 bases in between. The CDR3 has 14 amino acids. CDR3 nucleotides: TGTGCCAGCTCACCGAACAGGGCCCACTATGGCTACACCTTC. Protein sequence: CASSPNRAHYGYTF.

The J gene is TRBJ1-2, the V gene TRBV12-5, with a weak D call TRBD1 (6 bases). Germline CDR1 and CDR2: LGHNT and FRNRAP. Deletions cut 0 bases from V and 0 bases from J, with 32 bases between. There are 23 residues in the CDR3. In nucleotides, the CDR3 is TGTGCTAGTGGTTTGGTACTAGGTCAGGGGACCCCGCCTATCGGAATTACTAACTATGGCTACACCTTC. This codes for CASGLVLGQGTPPIGITNYGYTF.

This clone has only one observation. The chain combines TRBV7-8 with TRBJ2-7, with D possibly being TRBD1 (6 bases). The length of the CDR3 is 16 residues. Germline loops: CDR1 SGHVS, CDR2 FQNEAQ. Trimming pared 4 bases from V and 3 bases from J, leaving 19 bases between. CDR3 residues: CASSSRLSTGIYEQYF. In DNA form, the CDR3 reads TGTGCCAGCAGCTCGCGACTCTCGACAGGTATCTACGAGCAGTACTTC.

This chain uses TRBV18 with TRBJ2-7; 7 nucleotides agree with TRBD1. CDR1 KGHSH and CDR2 LQKENI come from the germline V gene. After removal of 1 base from V and 2 bases from J, the junction contained 5 bases not matched to a gene. The CDR3 consists of 15 residues. The DNA of the CDR3 is TGTGCCAGCTCACCACAAGGGACAGCTGCCTACGAGCAGTACTTC. Its protein product is CASSPQGTAAYEQYF. Combining the CDR3 with reference TRBV18 and TRBJ2-7 gives the whole variable domain NAGVMQNPRHLVRRRGQEARLRCSPMKGHSHVYWYRQLPEEGLKFMVYLQKENIIDESGMPKERFSAEFPKEGPSILRIQQVVRGDSAAYFCASSPQGTAAYEQYFGPGTRLTVT.

This chain uses TRBV19 with TRBJ2-1, with TRBD2 identical over 8 bases. Germline loops: CDR1 LNHDA, CDR2 SQIVND (reference sequence). With 4 bases clipped from V and 7 bases from J, the junction kept 6 bases outside the gene matches. The CDR3 contains 14 residues. The CDR3 sequence is CASSTLGGENEQFF. CDR3 nucleotide sequence: TGTGCCAGTAGTACGCTCGGGGGGGAGAATGAGCAGTTCTTC.

V is TRBV25-1 and J is TRBJ2-7; 7 nucleotides match TRBD2. Germline V lookup: CDR1 MGHDK, CDR2 SYGVNS. This CDR3 has 15 amino acids. Trimming took 6 bases from V and 3 from J; bases not matched to a gene: 11. The CDR3 DNA follows: TGTGCCAGCAGCCAACCCAGGGAGGGGAACTACGAGCAGTACTTC. Protein sequence: CASSQPREGNYEQYF.

The chain employs TRBV18 and TRBJ2-1; 11 bases line up with TRBD2. Germline trimming cut 6 bases from V and 1 base from J; bases unmatched to any gene: 8. The CDR3 totals 17 residues. CDR1 and CDR2 (germline): KGHSH, LQKENI. CDR3 bases: TGTGCCAGCTCCGTAAGAACTAGCGGGGGATCCTACAATGAGCAGTTCTTC. Its translation: CASSVRTSGGSYNEQFF.

The gene calls are TRBV27 and TRBJ1-1; D may be TRBD1 (6 bases). CDR1 is MNHEY, CDR2 SMNVEV, per germline (reference sequence). The CDR3 has 17 residues. Between the trimmed V and J ends, which lost 4 bases and 5 bases, there was a span of 23 bases. CDR3 in DNA: TGTGCCAGCAGTTCTGGGGGAGGGGGGGTAAAGGTGACTGAAGCTTTCTTT. Amino acids: CASSSGGGGVKVTEAFF.

This chain joins TRBV25-1 and TRBJ1-2, with D uncertain. This CDR3 region has 17 residues. The ends were cut back, 5 bases at V and 4 bases at J, with 23 bases in the middle. Germline V gene data show CDR1 as MGHDK and CDR2 as SYGVNS. This CDR3 reads CASSPQGGRLESYGYTF. The CDR3, as DNA: TGTGCCAGCAGTCCACAAGGAGGCCGGCTCGAATCCTATGGCTACACCTTC.

CDR3 sequence (DNA): TGTGCCACCAGCAGCCGGAGGGACGGGGTAGCCAAAAACATTCAGTACTTC. As protein: CATSSRRDGVAKNIQYF. V usage is TRBV15 and J usage is TRBJ2-4; possibly TRBD2 for D (6 bases). The length of the CDR3 is 17 residues. V dropped 3 bases and J dropped 0 bases, with 15 bases sitting between them. Germline CDR1 and CDR2: LNHNV and YYDKDF (reference sequence).

The V call is TRBV5-4, the J call TRBJ1-6; 7 bases line up with TRBD1. Germline CDR1 is SGHNT and CDR2 is YYREEE (reference sequence). J gave up 5 bases and V 4 bases, and 3 bases lay outside the gene matches. There are 14 residues in the CDR3. CDR3: CASSGDSHNSPLHF. The CDR3 nucleotides are TGTGCCAGCAGCGGGGACAGTCATAATTCACCCCTCCACTTT.

This clone came up many times. This chain connects TRBV4-1 to TRBJ2-1, with 7 bases lining up with TRBD2. Losses at the gene ends were 0 bases for V and 4 bases for J; bases not matched to a gene: 9. Germline values: CDR1 MGHRA, CDR2 YSYEKL. This CDR3 comprises 17 residues. CDR3 DNA: TGCGCCAGCAGCCAAGATCCGGGAGGACACTCTTACAATGAGCAGTTCTTC. This sequence encodes CASSQDPGGHSYNEQFF.

V is TRBV7-8 and J is TRBJ2-7, with TRBD2 identical over 11 bases. Germline V gives CDR1 SGHVS, CDR2 FQNEAQ. The CDR3 loop spans 15 amino acids. The V gene end was trimmed by 1 base and the J gene end by 4 bases; junction bases not matched to a gene: 3. The CDR3 protein is CASSLVLAGGYEQYF. CDR3 DNA sequence: TGTGCCAGCAGCTTAGTGTTAGCGGGGGGGTACGAGCAGTACTTC.

The J gene is TRBJ2-1, the V gene TRBV27; D perhaps matches TRBD1 (6 bases). This CDR3 is built from 15 residues. Trimming took 2 bases from V and 8 from J, leaving 16 bases between them. CDR1 is MNHEY, CDR2 SMNVEV, per germline (reference sequence). The CDR3 DNA reads as TGTGCCAGCAGTTTAGGGGACACCAAAAGATATGAGCAGTTCTTC. Translating it yields CASSLGDTKRYEQFF.

This rearrangement joins TRBV7-2 to TRBJ2-7; TRBD2 aligns across 12 bases. The CDR3 contains 17 residues. J lost 5 bases, V lost 5 bases, and 13 bases had no gene match. In germline, CDR1 is SGHTA, CDR2 FQGNSA. The CDR3 sequence is CASSPGLAGRRSDEQYF. The CDR3 bases are TGTGCCAGCAGCCCAGGACTAGCGGGGAGACGTAGCGACGAGCAGTACTTC.

This chain joins TRBV19 and TRBJ1-2; the D is unclear. The CDR3 loop spans 14 amino acids. V was trimmed by 7 bases and J by 4 bases, leaving 16 bases between them. CDR1 and CDR2 (germline): LNHDA, SQIVND (reference sequence). The CDR3 here is CASKGGGGTYGYTF. CDR3 in DNA: TGTGCCAGTAAAGGAGGCGGTGGAACCTATGGCTACACCTTC.